This T cell receptor beta chain is from a study of tumor and adjacent non-tumor tissue in lung cancer. Whole-study results and caveats: Tumor repertoires had a smaller top 100 clone share than normal lung. Tumor tissue had significantly higher TCR diversity than normal lung.

The library came from three nested PCR rounds adapted from ARM-PCR protocols. MiXCR, run by TCRdb on the multiplex PCR reads, gives a single entry per CDR3 protein. This sample carries 130,000 or so distinct CDR3 sequences, 66% of them seen once, and the ten largest clones take 9.5% to 15%. In this sample, this clonotype turned up many times. Its specificity is not known. V gave up 1 base and J gave up 4 bases, with 7 bases separating them. There are 13 residues in the CDR3. No cell sorting was done before RNA was extracted from the tissue. Chemotherapy-naive patients with new lung cancer underwent thoracic surgery in China, August–November 2014.

The chain joins TRBV12-3 or TRBV12-4 to TRBJ1-2, with no clear D. What was sequenced was lung tumor tissue. This receptor was taken from a young man with non-small cell lung cancer. This CDR3 is CASSLGVSYGYTF. The CDR3 DNA reads as TGTGCCAGCAGTTTAGGAGTGTCCTATGGCTACACCTTC.